This T cell receptor beta chain comes out of a study of CD8 T cells in ankylosing spondylitis. Generation of TCR beta libraries employed quantitative 5'-RACE incorporating molecular barcodes. TCRdb re-called the 5' RACE reads through MiXCR, storing one row per CDR3 protein. Of about 360,000 distinct CDR3 sequences listed, roughly 22% are singletons. Germline assignment: CDR1 WNHNN and CDR2 SYGVQD (reference sequence). The CDR3 contains 15 residues. Trimming took off 2 bases at V and 3 bases at J, with 14 bases between the two ends. The chain joins TRBV10-1 to TRBJ2-7; D perhaps matches TRBD2 (6 bases). The TCR sequence derives from a male donor with ankylosing spondylitis or in good health (not recorded which). The sample was blood, either unsorted or a sorted T cell fraction (not recorded which). CDR3 protein: CASSEGLPRSYEQYF. The DNA of the CDR3 is TGCGCCAGCAGTGAGGGACTACCCAGAAGCTACGAGCAGTACTTC.